This entry describes one TCR beta chain. Its antigen is still unknown. It has no much larger one-base neighbor in the sample; base qualities were not kept. The data belong to a study of technical replicates of blood from several donors (dated by TCRdb to the late 2010s). Receptor amplification or capture employed the immunoSEQ multiplex PCR assay. This immuneACCESS table, as held by TCRdb, lists in-frame sequences with V and J called but not all clones. Of the missing ones, under half trace to an unresolved V gene in checked studies; the others have no known cause. This sample comprises fewer than 15,000 clones, approximately 95% of them detected only once. 7% to 9% of the sample is taken by the ten largest. According to the germline V gene, CDR1 reads WSHSY and CDR2 reads SAAADI. The CDR3 starts with the cysteine, ends with the phenylalanine, and has 14 residues. Of all the DNA, just the CDR3 is kept, 42 bases in frame from base 1. From V the trimming removes 7 bases and from J it removes 5 bases, while the gene matches leave 6 bases of the junction unaccounted for.

Sequences were obtained from PBMCs. Rearrangement joined TRBV10-2 to TRBJ2-1, with 9 middle bases fitting TRBD2. The clonotype comes from a human donor in good health. The CDR3 in this case is CASTGLAQNNEQFF. The nucleotide sequence reads TGCGCCAGCACTGGACTAGCGCAGAACAATGAGCAGTTCTTC.